This TCR beta chain was captured in a study of T cells in women clearing cervical HPV infection (dated by TCRdb to 2017 to 2018). In the study overall: The cases were 25 to 30 women with histologically confirmed HPV16-related CIN3 or worse, and 2 of these cases were invasive cancers. Median age was about 30 years in cases versus less than 40 in controls, and baseline characteristics did not differ significantly. As quality controls, five blinded duplicates were added to each group, bringing the total to approximately 60 samples made up of some 50 participants and ten or so replicates. Blood from cases was collected at the visit at which the lesion was first identified, whereas blood from controls was collected once infection was no longer detected. Because only a few women had HLA typing data, the possibility that HLA type acted as a confounder could not be ruled out. For cases, a median interval of approximately 150 days, with an interquartile range of 90 to 200 days, was observed between lesion detection and blood sampling. The exploratory proof-of-principle case-control study was nested within the Guanacaste HPV Natural History Study in Costa Rica and compared TCR repertoires across cervical HPV16 outcomes. The controls were about two dozen women whose single incident HPV16 infection cleared within 12 months with no development of precancer or cancer. In the parent cohort, more than 8,500 women aged 18 or older were enrolled in Guanacaste, Costa Rica, during about 1992 to 1994 and then followed for approximately 7 years. Cases and controls were matched on age within five years and on year of sample collection.

Every participant had a single incident cervical HPV16 infection, and prevalent HPV16 infections were excluded. Cervical HPV DNA was detected by MY09/MY11 PCR and genotyped by dot-blot hybridization. About 15 mL of heparinized blood were centrifuged, and the buffy coat was split into aliquots, frozen at -30 degrees C, and then kept at -80 degrees C. QIAGEN kits were used to extract genomic DNA from the buffy coat specimens. Looking up the germline V gene yields CDR1 SGHTA and CDR2 FQGNSA. The CDR3 goes from the cysteine to the phenylalanine over 15 residues. The DNA shown is the part of the CDR3 that was read: 36 bases, in frame from base 1. Points on this clone: The antigen it binds to is not known. The read halts 3 residues ahead of the CDR3 end, with the missing end drawn from the germline J gene.

General findings and caveats noted by the study authors: By combining richness with V gene abundances, random forest classifiers separated cases from controls with an estimated AUC of under 0.85. Whether associations preceded infection or resulted from infection could not be shown with the cross-sectional design, and effector/memory subsets and HPV-specific T cells were not isolated. Significantly higher TCR repertoire richness was observed in CIN3+ cases than in controls across sequencing depths, whereas no difference in evenness was found. Because the number of T cells in each sample was unknown, differences in richness could reflect differing T-cell content rather than repertoire biology. Lower TRBV6-7 relative abundance was observed in cases than in controls (around 0.1% versus 0.15%; Bonferroni P = 0.0008).

The immunoSEQ assay used multiplex PCR to amplify TCR beta CDR3 regions from an average of approximately 1,200 ng of genomic DNA per sample. Primer bias was corrected in the assay by using a complete synthetic TCR repertoire to establish an amplification baseline. The amplicons were sequenced on the Illumina platform. On the study's bioinformatics: Sequences were error-corrected by clustering with frequency ratios and a modified nearest-neighbor algorithm and were then analyzed in the immunoSEQ Analyzer with IMGT gene definitions. At each rarefaction depth, TCR richness and evenness were averaged over 20 rarefaction repeats, and samples with fewer sequences than the depth were excluded. Relative abundances of V, D and J genes were compared between groups using Wilcoxon rank sum tests, with FDR correction applied. Blinded duplicates gave an intraclass correlation of approximately 96% for TCR richness and an average of around 76% across some 69 gene segments. The source is immuneACCESS, and TCRdb retained only in-frame sequences with V and J called. Part of the clones is not carried over; for the studies checked, unresolved V genes explain less than half of this, and the remainder is unexplained. V and J calls and clone size are given by that table; D and trimming were obtained from the DNA. The table for this sample lists around 8,800 clones. Roughly 8% of the sample goes to the ten largest clones.

This chain joins TRBV7-2 to TRBJ1-2; TRBD1 agrees with 8 junctional bases. Sequenced: blood buffy coat. The sequence came from a woman between 18 and 70 years old with a cervical HPV16 infection that either progressed to CIN3+ or cleared (not recorded which). Incomplete CDR3 DNA: TGTGCCAGCAGTTACAAACAGGGGGTCCCCGACGAC. Its coded protein is CASSYKQGVPDD. The entire CDR3 protein reads CASSYKQGVPDDYTF.